One and the same sample provided the 16 T cell receptor beta chains below, sequenced in a study of T cells in Graves' hyperthyroidism and ophthalmopathy. Using RNA transcripts as the source, TCR beta CDR3 regions were amplified. HTBI primers were employed in a first-round RT-PCR of the TCR CDR3. TCRdb used MiXCR to reprocess the multiplex PCR reads, holding one entry per CDR3 protein. There are around 690,000 distinct CDR3 sequences in the sample; 15% to 20% occur only once, and less than 20% lies in the top ten. The source material was blood. The receptors originated from a man aged 50 or older with Graves' hyperthyroidism.

The chain uses TRBV19 and TRBJ2-3; D gene ambiguous. V shed 5 bases and J shed 0 bases, with 6 bases lying between them. This CDR3 spans 13 amino acids. CDR1 and CDR2 (germline): LNHDA, SQIVND (reference sequence). CDR3 region: CASSVWSTDTQYF. CDR3 DNA sequence: TGTGCCAGTAGTGTCTGGAGCACAGATACGCAGTATTTT.

The J gene is TRBJ1-2, the V gene TRBV25-1; 9 nucleotides agree with TRBD1. The CDR3 extends over 17 amino acids. Germline assignment: CDR1 MGHDK and CDR2 SYGVNS. V dropped 4 bases and J dropped 5; count of bases not matched to a gene: 14. CDR3 in DNA: TGTGCCAGCAGTGCCCCGGGACAGGGATGGTTACCGTATGGCTACACCTTC. It is translated as CASSAPGQGWLPYGYTF.

The CDR3 DNA reads TGTGCCAGCAGTTACCCGGGACTAGCGGGAGGATACAATGAGCAGTTCTTC. It yields the protein CASSYPGLAGGYNEQFF. This sequence joins TRBV6-9 and TRBJ2-1; TRBD2 matches 15 bases. The germline V gene has CDR1 MNHGY and CDR2 SVAAGI. V shed 3 bases, J shed 4 bases, and the junction held 4 bases outside the gene matches. This CDR3 contains 17 residues.

This clonotype has more than one count but fewer than ten. This could be a read error, since a much larger clone is one nucleotide away. The chain joins TRBV27 to TRBJ1-1, with D possibly TRBD1 on 6 matching bases. V lost 4 bases and J 5 bases, leaving 17 bases between the germline ends. The germline V gene encodes CDR1 MNHEY and CDR2 SMNVEV (reference sequence). The CDR3 totals 15 residues. The CDR3 DNA reads TGTGCCAGCAGTTCATCGCGAACAGGGAGGACTGAAGCTTTCTTT. Translated, it gives CASSSSRTGRTEAFF.

This clonotype was recorded at least ten times. This sequence joins TRBV27 and TRBJ1-2; D is uncertain. The CDR3 covers 13 residues. Looked up from germline, CDR1 is MNHEY and CDR2 is SMNVEV (reference sequence). V was shortened by 7 bases and J by 4 bases, with 13 bases between the two germline ends. The CDR3 nucleotides read TGTGCCAGCACTCCCTCGTGGGGCTATGGCTACACCTTC. Its translation is CASTPSWGYGYTF.

This sequence joins TRBV5-6 and TRBJ2-7; 8 bases map to TRBD2. The CDR3 totals 15 residues. CDR1 SGHDT and CDR2 YYEEEE come from the germline V gene. J lost 5 bases, V lost 4 bases, and 11 bases had no gene match. The CDR3, as DNA: TGTGCCAGCAGCGTCGCCGGGACTAGGGCCAACGAGCAGTACTTC. It encodes CASSVAGTRANEQYF. The complete variable domain, with remaining parts taken from reference TRBV5-6 and TRBJ2-7, reads DAGVTQSPTHLIKTRGQQVTLRCSPKSGHDTVSWYQQALGQGPQFIFQYYEEEERQRGNFPDRFSGHQFPNYSSELNVNALLLGDSALYLCASSVAGTRANEQYFGPGTRLTVT.

This clonotype turned up a few times. DNA for the CDR3: TGTGCCAGCAGTTTCCCACCGCCGAACACCGGGGAGCTGTTTTTT. It codes for CASSFPPPNTGELFF. The chain is built from TRBV6-1 and TRBJ2-2; D gene unclear. The CDR3 runs 15 residues. The germline V gene encodes CDR1 MNHNS and CDR2 SASEGT. The V and J ends lost 5 bases and 0 bases respectively, with 10 bases between them.

As regards this clonotype: Just one base apart from a much larger clone, this may be a read error. The chain has TRBV20-1 and TRBJ2-7, with D possibly matching TRBD1 (7 bases). Trimming took off 3 bases at V and 4 bases at J, with 13 bases between the two ends. Germline V gene data show CDR1 as DFQATT and CDR2 as SNEGSKA (reference sequence). This CDR3 contains 13 residues. CDR3 protein: CSARRQGGYEQYF. CDR3 nucleotides: TGCAGTGCTAGGAGGCAGGGGGGTTACGAGCAGTACTTC.

To note about this clonotype: A much larger clone lies one base from this, so it may be a read error. V usage is TRBV11-2 and J usage is TRBJ1-1; maybe TRBD1 (6 bases). The CDR3 runs to 15 residues. Germline CDR1 and CDR2: SGHAT and FQNNGV. CDR3 sequence: CTSSLRGTENTEAFF. The CDR3, as DNA: TGTACCAGCAGCTTAAGGGGGACCGAGAACACTGAAGCTTTCTTT.

This clonotype was detected only a few times. The V and J genes are TRBV19 and TRBJ2-2; D is possibly TRBD1 (8 bases). The CDR3 sequence is 13 residues long. In germline, CDR1 is LNHDA, CDR2 SQIVND (reference sequence). V lost 6 bases and J 7 bases, leaving 12 bases between the germline ends. The CDR3 region is CASRDREGGELFF. DNA for the CDR3: TGTGCCAGTAGGGACAGGGAGGGCGGGGAGCTGTTTTTT.

V and J are TRBV7-2 and TRBJ2-1, with 9 bases lining up with TRBD2. The germline CDR1 and CDR2 sequences are SGHTA and FQGNSA. V gave up 4 bases and J gave up 10 bases; unmatched junction bases: 8. This CDR3 contains 14 residues. The CDR3 sequence: CASSSLGTSREQFF. For the CDR3, the DNA is TGTGCCAGCAGCTCGCTCGGGACTAGCAGAGAGCAGTTCTTC.

This chain uses TRBV13 with TRBJ1-1; D gene ambiguous. V lost 5 bases and J 4 bases, leaving 14 bases between the germline ends. The CDR3 covers 14 residues. Germline CDR1 and CDR2: PRHDT and FYEKMQ (reference sequence). The CDR3 coding sequence is TGTGCCAGCAGCCCGGTCGGGGATCGCACTGAAGCTTTCTTT. Encoded protein: CASSPVGDRTEAFF.

V usage is TRBV28 and J usage is TRBJ2-7, with D perhaps TRBD2 (7 bases). Germline loops: CDR1 MDHEN, CDR2 SYDVKM. V was shortened by 5 bases and J by 5 bases, with 13 bases between the two germline ends. The CDR3 length is 13 residues. CDR3 nucleotides: TGTGCCAGCAGTCGCGGGGGCCCGGACGAGCAGTACTTC. Amino acids: CASSRGGPDEQYF.

This clonotype has a count of ten or more. The chain combines TRBV2 with TRBJ2-7; D is unclear. The CDR3 is made up of 13 amino acids. V was cut by 8 bases and J by 6 bases, with 17 bases left in between. The germline gives CDR1 SNHLY, CDR2 FYNNEI. In DNA form, the CDR3 reads TGTGCCAGCCGTCCTAGAGTCCCCTCCGAGCAGTACTTC. Protein product: CASRPRVPSEQYF.

At least ten counts were recorded for this clonotype. The gene calls are TRBV11-2 and TRBJ2-7; tentative D call: TRBD1 (5 bases). V lost 5 bases and J lost 5, with 16 bases in between. CDR1 and CDR2 from the germline V gene are SGHAT and FQNNGV. The length of the CDR3 is 14 residues. The CDR3 nucleotides read TGTGCCAGCAGCCCTATCCGGTGGGGCGACGAGCAGTACTTC. Translating it yields CASSPIRWGDEQYF.

This clonotype was observed a handful of times. The chain combines TRBV2 with TRBJ1-2; 8 bases fit TRBD1. Germline V gene data show CDR1 as SNHLY and CDR2 as FYNNEI. CDR3 size: 13 residues. With 6 bases clipped from V and 2 bases from J, the junction kept 2 bases outside the gene matches. This CDR3 is CASRGQVNYGYTF. The CDR3, as DNA: TGTGCCAGCAGGGGACAGGTGAACTATGGCTACACCTTC.